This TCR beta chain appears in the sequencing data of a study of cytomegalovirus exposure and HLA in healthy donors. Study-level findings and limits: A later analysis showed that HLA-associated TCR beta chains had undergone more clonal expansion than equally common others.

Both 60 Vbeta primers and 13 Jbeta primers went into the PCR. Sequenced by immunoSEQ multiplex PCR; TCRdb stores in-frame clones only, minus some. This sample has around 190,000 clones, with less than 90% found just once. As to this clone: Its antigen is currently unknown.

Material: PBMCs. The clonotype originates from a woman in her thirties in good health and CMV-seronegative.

CDR3 loop: CASSARAFSGNTIYF. The CDR3 DNA reads as TGTGCCAGCAGTGCGCGGGCGTTCTCTGGAAACACCATATATTTT. V is TRBV2 and J is TRBJ1-3; D unclear. Trimming left V 4 bases short and J 0 bases short, with 10 bases between. The germline V gene encodes CDR1 SNHLY and CDR2 FYNNEI. CDR3 size: 15 residues.